This is a list of T cell receptor beta chains from one sample in a study of graft-versus-host responses after intestinal transplantation. Clones were sequenced by immunoSEQ multiplex PCR, and TCRdb holds only the in-frame ones, with some missing. Of over 9,000 clones in the sample, 90% to 95% were seen once. The sample here was bone marrow, taken about 530 days after intestinal transplantation. These receptors all come from a human patient who received an intestinal transplant, so some T cells may come from the graft donor. Each CDR3 is given with its conserved first and last residue. A D gene is named only where the DNA matches it firmly. Not all rows give a size; the values are once, few, many and, for expanded clones, a class.

TGTGCCAGCAGCCCCCGAGCCGGGTACACTGAAGCTTTCTTT,CASSPRAGYTEAFF,NA,TRBV11-1,NA,TRBJ1-1
TGTGCCAGCAGCGTAGTCTCTAGCGGGAGTTTAAATGAGCAGTTCTTC,CASSVVSSGSLNEQFF,TRBD2,TRBV9,NA,TRBJ2-1
TGCGCCAGCAGCTTGGTGGCAGGACTCTCCTACGAGCAGTACTTC,CASSLVAGLSYEQYF,NA,TRBV5-1,NA,TRBJ2-7
TGCGCCAGCAGCCAATCCGGGAGGAAAAACAATGAGCAGTTCTTC,CASSQSGRKNNEQFF,TRBD2,TRBV4-1,NA,TRBJ2-1
TGTGCCACTTCGGACAGAAGCTCCTATAATTCACCCCTCCACTTT,CATSDRSSYNSPLHF,NA,TRBV27,NA,TRBJ1-6
TGTGCCAGCAGCTTATCTCGGGACCACACTGAAGCTTTCTTT,CASSLSRDHTEAFF,NA,TRBV7-3,NA,TRBJ1-1
TGTGCCAGTAGTATCGGGCCGCCCTACGAGCAGTACTTC,CASSIGPPYEQYF,NA,TRBV19,NA,TRBJ2-7
TGTGCCAGCACGACAGGGGGCCGCGAGACCCAGTACTTC,CASTTGGRETQYF,TRBD1,TRBV27,NA,TRBJ2-5
TGTGCCAGCAGCGTAGATTCAGGGTTCAGAGAGACCCAGTACTTC,CASSVDSGFRETQYF,NA,TRBV9,NA,TRBJ2-5
TGTGCCATCAGTGAGCCGGGACAGGGAGGCGAAAAACTGTTTTTT,CAISEPGQGGEKLFF,TRBD1,TRBV10-3,NA,TRBJ1-4
TGTGCCAGCATGACTAGCGGGGGTTACAATGAGCAGTTCTTC,CASMTSGGYNEQFF,TRBD2,TRBV27,NA,TRBJ2-1
TGCGCCAGCAGCCAAGGGCCTAGCGCAGGCTACGAGCAGTACTTC,CASSQGPSAGYEQYF,NA,TRBV4-3,NA,TRBJ2-7
TGTGCCAGCAGCTCGTCTGACAACTACGAGCAGTACTTC,CASSSSDNYEQYF,NA,TRBV5-8,NA,TRBJ2-7
TGTGCCAGCAGTGAAACTAGCATTCGCACAGATACGCAGTATTTT,CASSETSIRTDTQYF,NA,TRBV6-1,NA,TRBJ2-3
TGTGCCAGTAGTATAGGCGGACAGGGTGGCACAGATACGCAGTATTTT,CASSIGGQGGTDTQYF,TRBD1,TRBV19,NA,TRBJ2-3
TGTGCCAGCAGCTTAGTGGGGGAGTCGGCAGATACGCAGTATTTT,CASSLVGESADTQYF,NA,TRBV7-6,NA,TRBJ2-3
TGTGCCACCTCCCCATCGGGACTGATATACAATCAGCCCCAGCATTTT,CATSPSGLIYNQPQHF,NA,TRBV27,NA,TRBJ1-5
TGTGCCACCAGCAGACCCGGCGTTTCTGAAAAACTGTTTTTT,CATSRPGVSEKLFF,NA,TRBV15,NA,TRBJ1-4
TGTGCCAGTCGGGAGGTCGCACATATTCCCTACGAGCAGTACTTC,CASREVAHIPYEQYF,TRBD2,TRBV2,NA,TRBJ2-7
TGTGCCAGCAGCTCCGGGACGAGGAATGAGCAGTTCTTC,CASSSGTRNEQFF,NA,TRBV5-6,NA,TRBJ2-1
TGTGCCAGCAGTTTCATGACAGCTAGCACGGATACGCAGTATTTT,CASSFMTASTDTQYF,NA,TRBV27,NA,TRBJ2-3
TGTGCCAGCAGTTACTCAGGGAGGGGCAATCAGCCCCAGCATTTT,CASSYSGRGNQPQHF,NA,TRBV6-5,NA,TRBJ1-5
TGCGCCAGCAGCTTGTCGGGAGAGACCCAGTACTTC,CASSLSGETQYF,NA,TRBV5-1,NA,TRBJ2-5
TGTGCCAGCAACGGACAGGGGGAAGGCAATCAGCCCCAGCATTTT,CASNGQGEGNQPQHF,TRBD1,TRBV6-6,NA,TRBJ1-5
TGTGCCAGCAGCCATAGCGGGAGTGGAACCTACGAGCAGTACTTC,CASSHSGSGTYEQYF,TRBD2,TRBV28,NA,TRBJ2-7
TGTGCCAGCAGCGTAGCTCTGGCGAATGAGCAGTTCTTC,CASSVALANEQFF,NA,TRBV9,NA,TRBJ2-1
TGTGCCAGCAGTTTGTATTTCTACGAGCAGTACTTC,CASSLYFYEQYF,NA,TRBV28,NA,TRBJ2-7
TGTGCCAGCAGCGGAGAGACCCAGTACTTC,CASSGETQYF,NA,TRBV7-9,NA,TRBJ2-5
TGTGCCTGGACAGCCGCTCAAGAGACCCAGTACTTC,CAWTAAQETQYF,NA,TRBV30,NA,TRBJ2-5
TGTGCCAGCAGCTTAAGGGGGAGTAGCGGGCACACAGATACGCAGTATTTT,CASSLRGSSGHTDTQYF,TRBD2,TRBV7-3,NA,TRBJ2-3
TGTGCCAGCAGCTTAGTGGGGACGGGCAGCTCCTACAATGAGCAGTTCTTC,CASSLVGTGSSYNEQFF,NA,TRBV11-2,NA,TRBJ2-1
TGTGTCAGAAGCTTGTTGTCACAGGGTTACCCTAGCGATCAGTACGAGCAGTACTTC,CVRSLLSQGYPSDQYEQYF,NA,TRBV7-5,NA,TRBJ2-7
TGTGCCAGCAGCCCTGGGGGGAGCGGACAAGAGACCCAGTACTTC,CASSPGGSGQETQYF,NA,TRBV7-2,NA,TRBJ2-5
TGTGCCAGCAGCTTAGTTCTTGGGGACAGGGGGCAATTTGTTGGCTACACCTTC,CASSLVLGDRGQFVGYTF,TRBD1,TRBV7-8,NA,TRBJ1-2
TGTGCCAGCAGCGTCTCGACTAGCGGGTATAAAAGCACAGATACGCAGTATTTT,CASSVSTSGYKSTDTQYF,TRBD2,TRBV9,few,TRBJ2-3
TGTGCCAGCAGTTACGGGACAGGGGGGAACACTGAAGCTTTCTTT,CASSYGTGGNTEAFF,TRBD1,TRBV6-5,NA,TRBJ1-1
TGTGCCAGCAGGTGGACAGGGACGGCAAGTTGGCAGTATTTT,CASRWTGTASWQYF,TRBD1,TRBV27,NA,TRBJ2-3
TGTGCCAGCGGTCTCAGGCCCTCCTACAATGAGCAGTTCTTC,CASGLRPSYNEQFF,NA,TRBV28,NA,TRBJ2-1
TGTGCCAGCAGCTTGTTGGGGACGGGCGGGAGGGCCTACGAGCAGTACTTC,CASSLLGTGGRAYEQYF,TRBD2,TRBV5-4,NA,TRBJ2-7